What follows is one T cell receptor beta chain and its context. The antigen remains undetermined. This sample is part of a study of Ad26.COV2.S vaccination and SARS-CoV-2 variants. Sequenced by immunoSEQ multiplex PCR; TCRdb stores in-frame clones only, minus some. This table has about 680,000 clones, 89% appearing once. Trimming took off 2 bases at V and 1 base at J, with 5 bases between the two ends. Looked up from germline, CDR1 is SGHVS and CDR2 is FNYEAQ. The CDR3 extends over 13 amino acids. Overall study results and limits: Comparability of non-spike TCR breadth was observed across vaccine and placebo recipients. Vaccinees displayed broader spike-specific TCR repertoires than placebo recipients.

Treatment given: some 19 received Ad26.COV2.S at low or high dose, single or two shots; roughly 5 received placebo; per-sample allocation not given. Specimen acquisition occurred on day 63 following the initial vaccine or placebo injection. SARS-CoV-2 spike from the Wuhan strain was encoded by the vaccine, an Ad26 vector. The clonotype originates from a person between 18 and 65 years old who received the Ad26.COV2.S COVID-19 vaccine or a placebo. Sequenced material: peripheral blood, taken in a trial of Ad26.COV2.S vaccine versus placebo. The V call is TRBV7-6, the J call TRBJ1-1; no firm D call. The CDR3 region has the DNA TGTGCCAGCAGCTTACAAGGGAACACTGAAGCTTTCTTT. It codes for CASSLQGNTEAFF.